A selection of T cell receptor beta chains follows, all from one sample in a study of cytomegalovirus exposure and HLA in healthy donors. Produced via immunoSEQ multiplex PCR; TCRdb's table is partial and in-frame only. The sample consists of 150,000 to 200,000 clones, about 86% of them appearing once. The sample was PBMCs. All receptors come from a woman aged 18-29 years in good health and CMV-seropositive. The CDR3 runs from the conserved cysteine through the conserved F or W. A D gene is named only where the DNA matches it firmly. Size is stated for part of the rows, as once, few or many counts, or as a class when the clone is expanded.

>-|TRBV11-2|TRBJ2-3|-
TGTGCCAGCAGCCTGGCCATACGGGGGGCGACAGATACGCAGTATTTT
CASSLAIRGATDTQYF
>-|TRBV19|TRBJ2-2|-
TGTGCCAGGACCTCGGGACAAATGATCGCGAACACCGGGGAGCTGTTTTTT
CARTSGQMIANTGELFF
>TRBD2|TRBV19|TRBJ2-1|once
TGTGCCAGTAGTACGGGACTAGCAGGGGCCTACAATGAGCAGTTCTTC
CASSTGLAGAYNEQFF
>TRBD1|TRBV19|TRBJ1-5|once
TGTGCCAGTAGTCCGCCAACAGGGGGCGCGGGTCAGCCCCAGCATTTT
CASSPPTGGAGQPQHF
>-|TRBV28|TRBJ1-1|-
TGTGCCAGCAGTGTACAGGGTCGGACCTTGAATGCTTTCTTT
CASSVQGRTLNAFF
>-|TRBV7-8|TRBJ1-1|-
TGTGCCAGCAGCTTAGTTTTGGAGGGAAGCGGGACTGAAGCTTTCTTT
CASSLVLEGSGTEAFF
>-|TRBV11-3|TRBJ1-2|-
TGTGCCAGCAGCTCCAGACCCCCGGAGGTAGGCGGCTACACCTTC
CASSSRPPEVGGYTF
>-|TRBV5-6|TRBJ1-1|few
TGTGCCAGCAGCCTCAGCATACGTTCGACAGGGAACACTGAAGCTTTCTTT
CASSLSIRSTGNTEAFF
>TRBD1|TRBV5-1|TRBJ1-4|few
TGCGCCAGCAGTACTGTAACCGGGACAGGCCCTGAAAAACTGTTTTTT
CASSTVTGTGPEKLFF
>TRBD2|TRBV11-2|TRBJ2-7|once
TGTGCCAGCAGCCCCGGACTAGCGGGGGGAGTGGGCGAGCAGTACTTC
CASSPGLAGGVGEQYF
>TRBD1|TRBV19|TRBJ2-5|-
TGTGCCAGTAGTGTCGGGACAGGGGGCGTAGAGACCCAGTACTTC
CASSVGTGGVETQYF
>-|TRBV4-1|TRBJ2-6|-
TGCGCCAGCAGCCAAGACAGGGGTTCTGGGGCCAACGTCCTGACTTTC
CASSQDRGSGANVLTF
>-|TRBV6-1|TRBJ2-7|-
TGTGCCAGCAGTTTCGGTGAACTCTACGAGCAGTACTTC
CASSFGELYEQYF
>-|TRBV19|TRBJ1-4|-
TGTGCCAGTAGTCGCCTTAGGGGGGGGCCCGTAGAAAAACTGTTTTTT
CASSRLRGGPVEKLFF
>-|TRBV19|TRBJ1-1|-
TGTGCCAGTAGCCTACAGGGAGTGAACACTGAAGCTTTCTTT
CASSLQGVNTEAFF
>-|TRBV19|TRBJ1-2|-
TGTGCCACCCGGACAGTCTATGGCTACACCTTC
CATRTVYGYTF
>-|TRBV21-1|TRBJ1-4|-
TGTGCCAGCGTTTGGACACCGCGGCATGAAAAACTGTTTTTT
CASVWTPRHEKLFF
>TRBD1|TRBV30|TRBJ2-3|once
TGTGCCTGGAGTGTGGGGACAGCCTTTCAAGCAGATACGCAGTATTTT
CAWSVGTAFQADTQYF
>-|TRBV9|TRBJ2-3|-
TGTGCCAGCAGCCCCATGGGGGGAGCCACAGATACGCAGTATTTT
CASSPMGGATDTQYF
>TRBD1|TRBV7-3|TRBJ1-2|-
TGTGCCAGCAGCTTAGAAGGGGGGACAGGGTCGGACTATGGCTACACCTTC
CASSLEGGTGSDYGYTF
>TRBD2|TRBV6-1|TRBJ2-2|-
TGTGCCAGCAGTGGGGCCCCGGGGGGACCCGGGGAGCTGTTTTTT
CASSGAPGGPGELFF
>TRBD1|TRBV5-1|TRBJ2-1|-
TGCGCCAGCAGCCGGACAGGGGATGCCGACAATGAGCAGTTCTTC
CASSRTGDADNEQFF
>TRBD2|TRBV6-5|TRBJ2-1|-
TGTGCCAGCAGGCTCGGGGGGTCTATCTACAATGAGCAGTTCTTC
CASRLGGSIYNEQFF
>TRBD1|TRBV29-1|TRBJ2-5|-
TGCAGCGTTGAAGACCAGGGGGCCCTAGGCCCGTACCAAGAGACCCAGTACTTC
CSVEDQGALGPYQETQYF
>-|TRBV18|TRBJ1-5|-
TGTGCCAGCTCACAGGGGGTCCGGCCCCAGCATTTT
CASSQGVRPQHF
>TRBD2|TRBV7-7|TRBJ2-3|-
TGTGCTAGCAGCCGAACTAGCGGGGGGCCAGATACGCAGTATTTT
CASSRTSGGPDTQYF
>TRBD1|TRBV5-1|TRBJ2-1|-
TGCGCCAGCAGCTTCTTCCGGGACAGGGATAACAATGAGCAGTTCTTC
CASSFFRDRDNNEQFF
>-|TRBV7-9|TRBJ1-4|-
TGTGCCAGCAGCCTTTATCCCCTTACATCAACTAATGAAAAACTGTTTTTT
CASSLYPLTSTNEKLFF
>TRBD1|TRBV11-2|TRBJ1-2|-
TGTGCCAGCAGCTTAGGGGCAGGGGGCGCTGGCTATGGCTACACCTTC
CASSLGAGGAGYGYTF
>TRBD2|TRBV5-4|TRBJ2-1|once
TGTGCCAGCAGCTTGCTAGCGGGGGAAGGTTCCTACAATGAGCAGTTCTTC
CASSLLAGEGSYNEQFF
>-|TRBV11-2|TRBJ2-7|few
TGTGCCAGCAGCAGCTCCCGCTACGAGCAGTACTTC
CASSSSRYEQYF
>-|TRBV21-1|TRBJ1-4|-
TGTGCCAGCAGCACCAGGGAGGGTGGTGAAAAACTGTTTTTT
CASSTREGGEKLFF
>-|TRBV6-5|TRBJ2-6|-
TGTGCCAGCAGTTACGGGGGCCCTGGGGCCAACGTCCTGACTTTC
CASSYGGPGANVLTF
>TRBD2|TRBV6-1|TRBJ2-3|-
TGTGCCAGCAGCTCGGGGGGAGGCACAGATACGCAGTATTTT
CASSSGGGTDTQYF
>TRBD1|TRBV9|TRBJ2-2|-
TGTGCCAGCAGCGTAAGAAGGACAGGGGGCACCGGGGAGCTGTTTTTT
CASSVRRTGGTGELFF
>-|TRBV5-6|TRBJ1-1|-
TGTGCCAGCAGCCCGCCTCGGGGGGCGAGGTTAACGAACACTGAAGCTTTCTTT
CASSPPRGARLTNTEAFF
>-|TRBV6-5|TRBJ2-1|-
TGTGCCAGCAGTGAGAGGCGCACCGATCGGTTCTTC
CASSERRTDRFF
>-|TRBV29-1|TRBJ2-7|-
TGCAGCATTGAAGTTTCAAGGGGCAGCACCTACGAGCAGTACTTC
CSIEVSRGSTYEQYF
>TRBD2|TRBV5-6|TRBJ2-3|-
TGTGCCAGCTCCCTAGGTGGGGGACTAGCGGCCCTAGATACGCAGTATTTT
CASSLGGGLAALDTQYF
>TRBD1|TRBV9|TRBJ2-5|-
TGTGCCAGCAGCCCGACAGGGTACCAAGAGACCCAGTACTTC
CASSPTGYQETQYF
>TRBD1|TRBV7-2|TRBJ2-7|-
TGTGCCAGCAGCTTACTGGACAGGGGCGACGAGCAGTACTTC
CASSLLDRGDEQYF
>TRBD2|TRBV6-5|TRBJ2-1|-
TGTGCCAGCAGCGTAGGGTCAGCGGGGACTAATGAGCAGTTCTTC
CASSVGSAGTNEQFF
>-|TRBV25-1|TRBJ2-3|-
TGTGCCAGCGGGGGCCTGGGGCCCGATACGCAGTATTTT
CASGGLGPDTQYF
>-|TRBV4-3|TRBJ1-1|-
TGCGCCAGCAGCCCGACCAGACTCAGGAACACTGAAGCTTTCTTT
CASSPTRLRNTEAFF
>-|TRBV27|TRBJ1-4|-
TGTGCCAGCAGTTTATGGGCTACTAATGAAAAACTGTTTTTT
CASSLWATNEKLFF
>TRBD1|TRBV6-1|TRBJ2-7|-
TGTGCCAGCAGTGAAGCCTTAACAGGGGTCTACGAGCAGTACTTC
CASSEALTGVYEQYF
>TRBD1|TRBV5-4|TRBJ2-3|-
TGTGCCAGCAGCTGGGGACAGGGGACGGGGGATACGCAGTATTTT
CASSWGQGTGDTQYF
>TRBD1|TRBV5-8|TRBJ1-2|-
TGTGCCAGCAGCTTGGCCTATGCCGAGACAGGGATCCCTTATGGCTACACCTTC
CASSLAYAETGIPYGYTF
>-|TRBV30|TRBJ2-7|-
TGTGCCTGGAGTGTACCCGGGTCGGACTACGGCGAGCAGTACTTC
CAWSVPGSDYGEQYF
>-|TRBV5-4|TRBJ2-1|-
TGTGCCAGCAGCTTGAGGGCTAGCGAGTTATTCAATGAGCAGTTCTTC
CASSLRASELFNEQFF
>-|TRBV30|TRBJ1-2|-
TGTGCCTGGAGTGTGGTTACCGAGGGCTATGGCTACACCTTC
CAWSVVTEGYGYTF
>-|TRBV19|TRBJ1-1|-
TGTGCCAGTAGGACGGTGTCACTTTCTGGGCAGAACACTGAAGCTTTCTTT
CASRTVSLSGQNTEAFF
>TRBD1|TRBV9|TRBJ2-7|once
TGTGCCAGCAGCCCCACAGGGGACCCCTACGAGCAGTACTTC
CASSPTGDPYEQYF
>-|TRBV10-2|TRBJ2-5|-
TGCGCCAGCAGTGAGCCCCTTGTTGGAGGGACGCCGTCCCAGTACTTC
CASSEPLVGGTPSQYF